Here is one T cell receptor beta chain with its context. The antigen is undetermined. The germline V gene encodes CDR1 MNHEY and CDR2 SVGAGI. Trimming stripped 7 bases from V and 5 bases from J, with 11 bases between. The CDR3 totals 12 residues. Profiled with immunoSEQ multiplex PCR; TCRdb holds only in-frame clones, not every one. Among fewer than 35,000 clones listed, around 86% were seen once. The sample is drawn from a study of T cells in tuberculosis. Whole-study context: This South African cohort compared adolescents with or without latent tuberculosis against adults with active tuberculosis. Study-level findings and limits: Using the GMM-specific repertoire gave over 80% accuracy versus about 64% with motifs. The TCR-beta difference was not significant; alpha differences partly reflected length.

As to time point: new active TB diagnosis, blood taken before or within 7 days of starting treatment. Positive smear microscopy and/or M. tuberculosis culture confirmed active disease. The sequence derives from an adult with tuberculosis. The sample consisted of PBMCs, taken at tuberculosis diagnosis. This chain links TRBV6-5 with TRBJ1-1; a possible D gene is TRBD1 (5 bases). CDR3 nucleotide sequence: TGTGCCAGCACCTCAGGGAAGACTGAAGCTTTCTTT. It is translated as CASTSGKTEAFF.